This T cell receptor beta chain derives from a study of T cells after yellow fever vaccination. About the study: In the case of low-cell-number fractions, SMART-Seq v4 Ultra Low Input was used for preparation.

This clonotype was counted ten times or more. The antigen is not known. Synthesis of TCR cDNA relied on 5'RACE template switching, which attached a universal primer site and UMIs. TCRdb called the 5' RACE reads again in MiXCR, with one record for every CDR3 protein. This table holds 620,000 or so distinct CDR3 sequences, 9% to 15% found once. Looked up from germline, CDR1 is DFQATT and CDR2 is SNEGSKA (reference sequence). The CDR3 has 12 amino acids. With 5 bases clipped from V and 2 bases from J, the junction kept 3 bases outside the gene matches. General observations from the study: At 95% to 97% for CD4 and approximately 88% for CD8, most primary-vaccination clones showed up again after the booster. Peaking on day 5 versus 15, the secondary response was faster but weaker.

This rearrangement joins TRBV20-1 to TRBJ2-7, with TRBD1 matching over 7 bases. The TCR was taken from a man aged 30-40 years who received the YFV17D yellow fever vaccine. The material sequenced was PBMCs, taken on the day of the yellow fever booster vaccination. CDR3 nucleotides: TGCAGTGCTCGGGACAGACCCTACGAGCAGTACTTC. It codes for CSARDRPYEQYF.